This T cell receptor beta chain was found in a study of response to subunit inactivated influenza vaccine (dated by TCRdb to the late 2010s). Some background on the complete study: The study used deep quantitative T cell receptor repertoire profiling to track responses to a trivalent subunit inactivated influenza vaccine.

Including cysteine and phenylalanine, the CDR3 has 14 amino acids. Of the read, only the CDR3 DNA is kept; its 42 bases are in frame from base 1. V is trimmed back by 6 bases and J by 2 bases, and the junction contains 4 bases that no gene match accounts for. What the study reported, not specific to this receptor: According to the authors, only a limited number of new T cells may be recruited by each seasonal influenza vaccination.

Library preparation employed RT-PCR. Sequencing used an Illumina HiSeq 2500. TCRdb itself trimmed the public reads at Q25 with fastp, ran MiXCR and retained productive beta chains. All rows with the same CDR3 protein become a single entry with the most common DNA and genes. This sample is represented by some 500,000 distinct CDR3 sequences; approximately 12% of them were singletons. Approximately 14% of the sample lies in the top ten. In the case of this clonotype: Which antigen it targets is not known. A much bigger clone sits one base away, suggesting this may be a read error.

Interpreted using the paper, the time point label stands for: approximately 45 days after influenza vaccine administration. The sequencing used PBMCs from blood, collected about 40 days after vaccination. The rearranged segments are TRBV12-3 or TRBV12-4 and TRBJ2-7; TRBD1 lines up with 10 middle nucleotides. The sequence came from a man aged 45 to 65 who received an inactivated influenza vaccine. Donor details come from another sample of the same person, matched by shared clones. Here the CDR3 is given as CASRFGQGAYEQYF. The DNA reads as follows: TGTGCCAGCAGATTTGGACAGGGGGCCTACGAGCAGTACTTC.